In its sample, the clone carrying this T cell receptor beta chain was seen a few times. This CDR3 comprises 14 residues. V trimming: 4 bases; J trimming: 7 bases; junction bases outside the gene matches: 5. Germline CDR1 MRHNA, CDR2 SNTAGT. TCRdb reprocessed the RT-PCR reads with MiXCR, giving one entry per CDR3 protein. The table includes about 780,000 distinct CDR3 sequences, roughly 18% detected once. The data were taken from a study of response to subunit inactivated influenza vaccine. The genes are TRBV6-4 and TRBJ2-1; 9 bases fit TRBD2. The receptor was derived from a man in his fifties or sixties who received an inactivated influenza vaccine. Specimen: PBMCs from blood, collected around 5 days after vaccination. The chain's CDR3 is CASSVAGEANEQFF. For the CDR3, the DNA is TGTGCCAGCAGTGTAGCGGGAGAGGCAAATGAGCAGTTCTTC.